This is a list of T cell receptor beta chains from one sample in a study of blood T cell repertoires in COVID-19. Sequencing used immunoSEQ multiplex PCR; TCRdb keeps in-frame clones, though not all of them. Here the sample spans around 500,000 clones, 70% to 90% being singletons. The specimen sequenced was PBMCs or T cells enriched from blood (not recorded which). These receptors were obtained from a woman in her 40s who had recovered from COVID-19. Both conserved end residues are part of each CDR3. The order of the fields is CDR3 DNA, CDR3 protein, J gene, CDR3 length, V gene, clone size, D gene. A D gene is named only where the DNA matches it firmly. The size of a clone is reported for some rows only, either as once, few or many, or as a class for expanded clones.

TGTGCCCGAAGTGACGGGCAGGGGGCGTTTGGCTACACCTTC,CARSDGQGAFGYTF,TRBJ1-2,14,TRBV30,-,TRBD1
TGTGCCAGCAGCGTAGCTCCGAACACTGAAGCTTTCTTT,CASSVAPNTEAFF,TRBJ1-1,13,TRBV9,-,-
TGCGCCAGCATGGCGGCGGGAGGGCCGCATACGCAGTATTTT,CASMAAGGPHTQYF,TRBJ2-3,14,TRBV10-2,-,TRBD2
TGTGCCAGCAGCTTAGCAGGGGCCACCTACAATGAGCAGTTCTTC,CASSLAGATYNEQFF,TRBJ2-1,15,TRBV7-2,-,-
TGCAGTGCCCCACGGACAGATACGCAGTATTTT,CSAPRTDTQYF,TRBJ2-3,11,TRBV20-1,-,-
TGTGCCAGCAGTACAGGGTTCACAGATACGCAGTATTTT,CASSTGFTDTQYF,TRBJ2-3,13,TRBV9,-,-
TGTGCCAGCAGTTTAAGATTCGGACTAGCGTCCTCAGGGGCCGGGGAGCTGTTTTTT,CASSLRFGLASSGAGELFF,TRBJ2-2,19,TRBV27,-,TRBD2
TGCGCCAGCAGTGAGTTGCGGGGAATTTTCGCTGAAGCTTTCTTT,CASSELRGIFAEAFF,TRBJ1-1,15,TRBV10-2,-,-
TGTGCCAGCAGAAACGGGTTACTCTACGAGCAGTACTTC,CASRNGLLYEQYF,TRBJ2-7,13,TRBV7-9,-,-
TGCGCCAGCAGCCAAAGCCTCGATGGCTACGAGCAGTACTTC,CASSQSLDGYEQYF,TRBJ2-7,14,TRBV4-1,-,-
TGTGCCACCAGTGTCGGGAGCTCCTACGAGCAGTACTTC,CATSVGSSYEQYF,TRBJ2-7,13,TRBV24-1,-,-
TGTGTCTCCGGCTCAGGGCCCAACACCGGGGAGCTGTTTTTT,CVSGSGPNTGELFF,TRBJ2-2,14,TRBV19,-,-
TGTGCCAGCAGCCCTAGCGGGAGCAGGGAAGATACGCAGTATTTT,CASSPSGSREDTQYF,TRBJ2-3,15,TRBV7-9,-,TRBD2
TGTGCCAGCAGCCTAATCTGGACAGGTCAAGAGACCCAGTACTTC,CASSLIWTGQETQYF,TRBJ2-5,15,TRBV14,-,TRBD1
TGTGCCAGCAGTTTCGACAGGGGGCAGAACTATGGCTACACCTTC,CASSFDRGQNYGYTF,TRBJ1-2,15,TRBV27,once,TRBD1
TGTGCCAGCAGCTTTTCTCGGAGTTACAATCAGCCCCAGCATTTT,CASSFSRSYNQPQHF,TRBJ1-5,15,TRBV5-6,-,-
TGTGCCAGCAGGACCCAGGGGAGACGGAACTATGGCTACACCTTC,CASRTQGRRNYGYTF,TRBJ1-2,15,TRBV27,-,-
TGTGCCAGCAGTGATGAGATCGGCACCGGGGAGCTGTTTTTT,CASSDEIGTGELFF,TRBJ2-2,14,TRBV27,-,-
TGTGCCAGCAGCTCGACAGGGGGAGAATGGGAAAAACTGTTTTTT,CASSSTGGEWEKLFF,TRBJ1-4,15,TRBV11-2,-,TRBD1
TGTGCCACCAGTGATTTAAGGGGACTTTCAGTAAATGAGCAGTTCTTC,CATSDLRGLSVNEQFF,TRBJ2-1,16,TRBV24-1,few,-
TGCGCCAGCAGCTTGAGGCAGGTCCCTTACGAGCAGTACTTC,CASSLRQVPYEQYF,TRBJ2-7,14,TRBV5-1,-,-
TGTGCCAGTAGTCTAACAGGGAAGACTGAAGCTTTCTTT,CASSLTGKTEAFF,TRBJ1-1,13,TRBV19,-,-
TGTGCCAGCAGTTACGGACAGGGTGTGGGGGAGACCCAGTACTTC,CASSYGQGVGETQYF,TRBJ2-5,15,TRBV6-5,-,TRBD1
TGTGCCAGCAGCCAAGATTTATACACTGAAGCTTTCTTT,CASSQDLYTEAFF,TRBJ1-1,13,TRBV14,-,-
TGTGCCAGCAGTTACTCTCCGGGAGGCGACACCGGGGAGCTGTTTTTT,CASSYSPGGDTGELFF,TRBJ2-2,16,TRBV6-5,-,TRBD2
TGCGCCACTTCCAGGGACAGGGGCTACGAGCAGTACTTC,CATSRDRGYEQYF,TRBJ2-7,13,TRBV10-1,-,TRBD1
TGTGCCAGCAGCTTACTAGCGGGAGTTTACAATGAGCAGTTCTTC,CASSLLAGVYNEQFF,TRBJ2-1,15,TRBV5-4,-,TRBD2
TGCGCCAGCAGCTCGAGGGAAATGAACACTGAAGCTTTCTTT,CASSSREMNTEAFF,TRBJ1-1,14,TRBV5-1,once,-
TGTGCCAGCAGCCCGGACGGGAGTAGGGATACGCAGTATTTT,CASSPDGSRDTQYF,TRBJ2-3,14,TRBV14,-,-
TGTGCTAGTGGTTTGGCCCCTCGGACTAGCGGTTCCTACGAGCAGTACTTC,CASGLAPRTSGSYEQYF,TRBJ2-7,17,TRBV12-5,-,TRBD2
TGCGCCAGCAGCCAAGATATCGGGGACTACTATGGCTACACCTTC,CASSQDIGDYYGYTF,TRBJ1-2,15,TRBV4-3,-,-
TGTGCCAGCAACAGGCAGAGATTTTATTATGGCTACACCTTC,CASNRQRFYYGYTF,TRBJ1-2,14,TRBV6-5,-,-
TGTGCCAGTAGTGTACAGGTTGCAACTAATGAAAAACTGTTTTTT,CASSVQVATNEKLFF,TRBJ1-4,15,TRBV19,-,-
TGCGCCAGCTCCCTCAACGGGTTGAGCGCGAGCTACGAGCAGTACTTC,CASSLNGLSASYEQYF,TRBJ2-7,16,TRBV5-1,-,-
TGTGCCAGCAGCCGGAGGACTAGCGGCGACCTCTCCTACAATGAGCAGTTCTTC,CASSRRTSGDLSYNEQFF,TRBJ2-1,18,TRBV4-2,-,TRBD2
TGTGCCAGTAGTCTATGGACAGGAACCTACGAGCAGTACTTC,CASSLWTGTYEQYF,TRBJ2-7,14,TRBV19,once,TRBD1
TGTGCCAGCAGCCCCAGAGGCCGGGCAAGGGGCGAGCAGTACTTC,CASSPRGRARGEQYF,TRBJ2-7,15,TRBV11-3,-,-
TGTGCCAGTAGTATCAGACAGGGGAATTACGAGCAGTACTTC,CASSIRQGNYEQYF,TRBJ2-7,14,TRBV19,-,TRBD1
TGCAGCGTTGACGACCGGCGGGGTGAAGCTTTCTTT,CSVDDRRGEAFF,TRBJ1-1,12,TRBV29-1,-,-
TGTGCCAGTAGTATGGCAGGGCTTAACTATGGCTACACCTTC,CASSMAGLNYGYTF,TRBJ1-2,14,TRBV19,-,-
TGTGCCAGCAGCGTGGGAGGCGGAACCTATAATTCACCCCTCCACTTT,CASSVGGGTYNSPLHF,TRBJ1-6,16,TRBV9,once,-
TGTGCCAGTACCAGTAGCAATCAGCCCCAGCATTTT,CASTSSNQPQHF,TRBJ1-5,12,TRBV19,-,-